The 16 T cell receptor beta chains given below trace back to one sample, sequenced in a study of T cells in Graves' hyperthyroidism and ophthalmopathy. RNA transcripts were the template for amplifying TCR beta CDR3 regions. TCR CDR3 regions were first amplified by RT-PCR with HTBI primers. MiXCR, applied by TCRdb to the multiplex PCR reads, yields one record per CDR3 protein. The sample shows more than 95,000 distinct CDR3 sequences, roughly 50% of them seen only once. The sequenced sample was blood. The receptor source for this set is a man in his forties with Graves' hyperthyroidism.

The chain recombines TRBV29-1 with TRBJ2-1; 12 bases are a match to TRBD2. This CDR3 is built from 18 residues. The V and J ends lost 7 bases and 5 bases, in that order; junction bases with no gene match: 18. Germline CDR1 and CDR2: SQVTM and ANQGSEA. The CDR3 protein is CSADPYLTSGRLNNEQFF. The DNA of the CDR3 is TGCAGCGCCGATCCCTACCTAACTAGCGGGAGGCTGAACAATGAGCAGTTCTTC.

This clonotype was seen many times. The CDR3 nucleotides read TGTGCCAGCAGCCAGGGGGTTAGCGGGGCGACCGAGCAGTACTTC. It specifies CASSQGVSGATEQYF. The chain is built from TRBV7-2 and TRBJ2-7; a possible D gene is TRBD2 (8 bases). Germline lookup yields CDR1 SGHTA and CDR2 FQGNSA. Deletions cut 5 bases from V and 6 bases from J, with 20 bases between. This CDR3 comprises 15 residues.

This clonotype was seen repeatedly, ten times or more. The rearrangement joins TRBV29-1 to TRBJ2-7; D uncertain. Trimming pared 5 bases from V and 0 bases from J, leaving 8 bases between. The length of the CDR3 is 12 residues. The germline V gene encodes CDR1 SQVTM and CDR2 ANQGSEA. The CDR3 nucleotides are TGCAGCGTTCAGGCCAACTCCTACGAGCAGTACTTC. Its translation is CSVQANSYEQYF.

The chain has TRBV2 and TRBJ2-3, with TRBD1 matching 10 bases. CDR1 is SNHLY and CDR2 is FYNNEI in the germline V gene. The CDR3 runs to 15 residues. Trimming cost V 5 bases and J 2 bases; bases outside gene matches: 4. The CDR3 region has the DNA TGTGCCAGCAGTAGGACAGGGGGGACCACAGATACGCAGTATTTT. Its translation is CASSRTGGTTDTQYF.

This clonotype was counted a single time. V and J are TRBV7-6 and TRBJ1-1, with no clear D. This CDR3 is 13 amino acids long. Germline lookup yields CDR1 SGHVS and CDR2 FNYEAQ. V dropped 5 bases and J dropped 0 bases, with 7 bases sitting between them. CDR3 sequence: CASSAWMNTEAFF. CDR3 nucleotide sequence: TGTGCCAGCAGCGCCTGGATGAACACTGAAGCTTTCTTT.

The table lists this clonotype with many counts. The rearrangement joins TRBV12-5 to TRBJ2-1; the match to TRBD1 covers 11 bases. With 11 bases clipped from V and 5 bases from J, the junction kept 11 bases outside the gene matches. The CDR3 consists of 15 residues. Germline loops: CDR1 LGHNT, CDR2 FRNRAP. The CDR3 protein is CASSSDRGRDNEQFF. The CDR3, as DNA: TGTGCTTCCTCATCGGACAGGGGGCGCGACAATGAGCAGTTCTTC.

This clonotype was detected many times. This CDR3 is CASSRHRDRGGNEQFF. DNA of the CDR3: TGCGCCAGCAGCAGACACCGGGACAGGGGAGGTAATGAGCAGTTCTTC. This chain uses TRBV5-1 with TRBJ2-1; TRBD1 matches 10 bases. Germline CDR1 and CDR2: SGHRS and YFSETQ. CDR3 size: 16 residues. V dropped 4 bases and J dropped 7; count of bases not matched to a gene: 11.

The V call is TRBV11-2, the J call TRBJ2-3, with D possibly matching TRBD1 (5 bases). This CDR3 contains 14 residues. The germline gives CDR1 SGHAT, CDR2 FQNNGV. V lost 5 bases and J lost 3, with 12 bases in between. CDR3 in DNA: TGTGCCAGCAGCGAAGGGGCCGGGACAGATACGCAGTATTTT. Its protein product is CASSEGAGTDTQYF.

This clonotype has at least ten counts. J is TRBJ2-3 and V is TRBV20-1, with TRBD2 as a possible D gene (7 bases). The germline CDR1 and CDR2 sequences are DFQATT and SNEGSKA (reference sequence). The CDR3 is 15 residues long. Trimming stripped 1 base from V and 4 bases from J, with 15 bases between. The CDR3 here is CSARGGASGADTQYF. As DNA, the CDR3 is TGCAGTGCTAGAGGGGGGGCTAGCGGAGCAGATACGCAGTATTTT.

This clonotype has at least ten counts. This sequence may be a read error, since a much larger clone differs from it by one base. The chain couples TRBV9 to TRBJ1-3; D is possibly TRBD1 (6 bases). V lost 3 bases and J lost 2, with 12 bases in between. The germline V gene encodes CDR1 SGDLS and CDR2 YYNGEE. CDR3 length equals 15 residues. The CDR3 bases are TGTGCCAGCAGCGCAACAGGGTTCCCTGGAAACACCATATATTTT. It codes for CASSATGFPGNTIYF.

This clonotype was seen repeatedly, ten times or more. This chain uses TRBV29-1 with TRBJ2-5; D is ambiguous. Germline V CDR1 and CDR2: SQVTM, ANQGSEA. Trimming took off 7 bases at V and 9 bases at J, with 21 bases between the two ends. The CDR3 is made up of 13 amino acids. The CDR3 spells CSALGLPASAQYF. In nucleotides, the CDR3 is TGCAGCGCCCTAGGCCTCCCAGCATCGGCCCAGTACTTC.

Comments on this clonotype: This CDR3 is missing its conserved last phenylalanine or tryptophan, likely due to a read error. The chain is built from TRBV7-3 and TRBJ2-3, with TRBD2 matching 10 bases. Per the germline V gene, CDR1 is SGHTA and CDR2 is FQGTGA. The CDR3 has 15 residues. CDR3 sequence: CASSLGRGLADTQYL. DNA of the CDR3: TGTGCTAGCAGCTTAGGTCGGGGACTAGCGGATACGCAGTATCTT.

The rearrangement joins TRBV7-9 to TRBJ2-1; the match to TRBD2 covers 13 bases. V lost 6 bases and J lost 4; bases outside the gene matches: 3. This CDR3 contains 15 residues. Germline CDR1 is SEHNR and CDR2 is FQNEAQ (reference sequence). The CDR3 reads CASRLAGGRYNEQFF. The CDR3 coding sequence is TGTGCCAGCAGACTAGCGGGAGGGCGGTACAATGAGCAGTTCTTC.

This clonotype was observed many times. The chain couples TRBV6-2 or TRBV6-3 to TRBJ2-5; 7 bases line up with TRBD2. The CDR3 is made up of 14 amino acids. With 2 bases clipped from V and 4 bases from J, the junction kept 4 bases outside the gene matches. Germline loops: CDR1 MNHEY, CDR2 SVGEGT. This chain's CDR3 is CASSYIGLGETQYF. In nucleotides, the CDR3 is TGTGCCAGCAGTTACATCGGACTAGGAGAGACCCAGTACTTC.

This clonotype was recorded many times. The CDR3 region has the DNA TGTGCCAGCAGTCAGGACAGGGTAGATCAGCCCCAGCATTTT. Translating gives CASSQDRVDQPQHF. This chain joins TRBV6-5 and TRBJ1-5, with 8 bases matching TRBD1. With 5 bases clipped from V and 5 bases from J, the junction kept 5 bases outside the gene matches. CDR1 MNHEY and CDR2 SVGAGI come from the germline V gene. CDR3 length: 14 residues.

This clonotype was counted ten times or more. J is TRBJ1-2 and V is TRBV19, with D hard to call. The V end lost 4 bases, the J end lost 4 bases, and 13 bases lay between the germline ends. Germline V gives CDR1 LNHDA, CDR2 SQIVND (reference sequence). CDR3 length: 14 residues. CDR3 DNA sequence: TGTGCCAGTAGTACCCGAAGACGGACCTATGGCTACACCTTC. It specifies CASSTRRRTYGYTF.